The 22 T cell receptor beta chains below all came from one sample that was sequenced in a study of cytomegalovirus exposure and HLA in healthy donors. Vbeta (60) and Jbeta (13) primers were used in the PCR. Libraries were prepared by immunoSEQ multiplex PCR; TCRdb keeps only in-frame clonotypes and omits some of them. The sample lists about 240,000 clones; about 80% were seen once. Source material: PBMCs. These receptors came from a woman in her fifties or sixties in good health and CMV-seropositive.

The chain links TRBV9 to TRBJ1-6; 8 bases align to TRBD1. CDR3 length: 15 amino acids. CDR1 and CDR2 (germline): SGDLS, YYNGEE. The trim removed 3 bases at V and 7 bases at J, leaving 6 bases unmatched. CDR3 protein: CASSENRGTNSPLHF. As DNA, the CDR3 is TGTGCCAGCAGCGAGAACAGGGGGACGAATTCACCCCTCCACTTT.

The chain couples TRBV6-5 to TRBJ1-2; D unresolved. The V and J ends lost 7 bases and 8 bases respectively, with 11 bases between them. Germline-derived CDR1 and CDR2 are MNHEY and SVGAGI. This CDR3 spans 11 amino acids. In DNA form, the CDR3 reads TGTGCCAGCAACCTCGGAGGCGGCTACACCTTC. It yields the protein CASNLGGGYTF.

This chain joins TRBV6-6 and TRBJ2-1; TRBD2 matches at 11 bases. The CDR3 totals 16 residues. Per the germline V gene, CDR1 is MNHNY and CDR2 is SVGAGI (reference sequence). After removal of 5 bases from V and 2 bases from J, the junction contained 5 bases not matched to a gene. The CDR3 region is CASSPLSGRAYNEQFF. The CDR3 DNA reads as TGTGCCAGCAGTCCCCTTAGCGGGAGGGCCTACAATGAGCAGTTCTTC.

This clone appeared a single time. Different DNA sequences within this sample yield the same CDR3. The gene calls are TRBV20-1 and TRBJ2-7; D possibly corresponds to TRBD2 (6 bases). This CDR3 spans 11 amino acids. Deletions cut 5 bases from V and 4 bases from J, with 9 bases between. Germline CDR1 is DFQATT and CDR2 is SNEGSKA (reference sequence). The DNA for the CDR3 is TGCAGTGCTGACCGGGGGTACGAGCAGTACTTC. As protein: CSADRGYEQYF.

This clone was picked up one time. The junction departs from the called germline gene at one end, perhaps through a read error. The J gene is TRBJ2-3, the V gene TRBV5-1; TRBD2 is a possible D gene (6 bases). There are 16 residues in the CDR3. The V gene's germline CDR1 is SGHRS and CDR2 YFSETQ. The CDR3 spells CASSLGTSSGTDTQYF. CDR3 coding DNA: TGCGCCAGCAGTTTGGGGACCTCTAGCGGCACAGATACGCAGTATTTT.

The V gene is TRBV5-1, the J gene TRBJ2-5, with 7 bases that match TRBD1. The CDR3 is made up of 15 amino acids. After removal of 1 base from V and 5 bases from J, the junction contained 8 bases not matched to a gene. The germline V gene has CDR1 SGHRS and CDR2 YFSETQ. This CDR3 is CASSLSGQGVETQYF. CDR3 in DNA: TGCGCCAGCAGCTTGAGTGGTCAGGGGGTGGAGACCCAGTACTTC. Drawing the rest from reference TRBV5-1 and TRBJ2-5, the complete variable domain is KAGVTQTPRYLIKTRGQQVTLSCSPISGHRSVSWYQQTPGQGLQFLFEYFSETQRNKGNFPGRFSGRQFSNSRSEMNVSTLELGDSALYLCASSLSGQGVETQYFGPGTRLLVL.

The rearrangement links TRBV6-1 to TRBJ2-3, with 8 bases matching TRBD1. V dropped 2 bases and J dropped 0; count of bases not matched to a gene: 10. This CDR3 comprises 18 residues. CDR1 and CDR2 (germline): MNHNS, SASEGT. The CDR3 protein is CASSETGQGAVSTDTQYF. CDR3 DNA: TGTGCCAGCAGTGAAACGGGGCAGGGGGCGGTAAGCACAGATACGCAGTATTTT.

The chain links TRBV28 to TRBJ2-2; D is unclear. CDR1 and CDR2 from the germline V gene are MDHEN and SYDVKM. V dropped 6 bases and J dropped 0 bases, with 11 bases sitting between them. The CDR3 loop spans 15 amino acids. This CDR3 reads CASSSDTTNTGELFF. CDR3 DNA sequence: TGTGCCAGCAGCTCCGACACCACGAACACCGGGGAGCTGTTTTTT.

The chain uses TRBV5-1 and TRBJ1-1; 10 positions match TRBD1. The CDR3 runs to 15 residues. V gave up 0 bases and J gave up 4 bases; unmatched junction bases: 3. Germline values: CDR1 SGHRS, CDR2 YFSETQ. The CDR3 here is CASSLAGDRGTEAFF. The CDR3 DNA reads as TGCGCCAGCAGCTTGGCTGGGGACAGGGGCACTGAAGCTTTCTTT.

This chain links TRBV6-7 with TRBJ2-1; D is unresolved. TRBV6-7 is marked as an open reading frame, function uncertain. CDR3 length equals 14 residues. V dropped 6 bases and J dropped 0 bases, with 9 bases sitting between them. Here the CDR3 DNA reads TGTGCCAGCAGGGCCAGTTTCTCCTACAATGAGCAGTTCTTC. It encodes CASRASFSYNEQFF.

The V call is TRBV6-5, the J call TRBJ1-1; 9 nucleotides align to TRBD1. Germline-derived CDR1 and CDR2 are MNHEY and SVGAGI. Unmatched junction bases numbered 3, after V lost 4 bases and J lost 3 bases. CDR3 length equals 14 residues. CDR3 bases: TGTGCCAGCAGTTCACGGACAGGGGACACTGAAGCTTTCTTT. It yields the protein CASSSRTGDTEAFF.

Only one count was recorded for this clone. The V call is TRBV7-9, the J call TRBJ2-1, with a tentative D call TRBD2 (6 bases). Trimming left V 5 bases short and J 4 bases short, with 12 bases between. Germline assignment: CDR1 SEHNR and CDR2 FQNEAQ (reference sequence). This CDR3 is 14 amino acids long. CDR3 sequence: CASSPATSYNEQFF. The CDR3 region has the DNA TGTGCCAGCAGCCCCGCGACTAGTTACAATGAGCAGTTCTTC.

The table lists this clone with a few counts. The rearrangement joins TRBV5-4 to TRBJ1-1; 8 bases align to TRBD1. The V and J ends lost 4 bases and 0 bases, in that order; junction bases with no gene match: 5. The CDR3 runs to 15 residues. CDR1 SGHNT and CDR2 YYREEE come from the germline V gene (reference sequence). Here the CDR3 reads CASSRGQALNTEAFF. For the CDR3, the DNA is TGTGCCAGCAGCCGGGGACAGGCCTTGAACACTGAAGCTTTCTTT.

Here the CDR3 DNA reads TGCGCCAGCAGCTTGGGACAGACTGAAGCTTTCTTT. Translated: CASSLGQTEAFF. The rearrangement uses TRBV5-1 and TRBJ1-1; D may be TRBD1 (5 bases). Per the germline V gene, CDR1 is SGHRS and CDR2 is YFSETQ. The CDR3 extends over 12 amino acids. Trimming removed 0 bases at V and 5 bases at J, with 5 bases between.

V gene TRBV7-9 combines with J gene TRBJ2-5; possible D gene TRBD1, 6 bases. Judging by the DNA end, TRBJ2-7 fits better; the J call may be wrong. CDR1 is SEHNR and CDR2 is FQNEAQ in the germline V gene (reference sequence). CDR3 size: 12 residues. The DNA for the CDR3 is TGTGCCAGCAGCTCACAGGGATACGAGCAGTACTTC. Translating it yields CASSSQGYEQYF.

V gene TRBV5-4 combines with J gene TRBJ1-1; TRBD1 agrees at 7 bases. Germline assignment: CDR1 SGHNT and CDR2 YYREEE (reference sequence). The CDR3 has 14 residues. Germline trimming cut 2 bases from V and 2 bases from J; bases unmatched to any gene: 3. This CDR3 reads CASSFTGANTEAFF. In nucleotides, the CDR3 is TGTGCCAGCAGCTTTACAGGGGCCAACACTGAAGCTTTCTTT. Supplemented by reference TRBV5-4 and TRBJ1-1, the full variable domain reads ETGVTQSPTHLIKTRGQQVTLRCSSQSGHNTVSWYQQALGQGPQFIFQYYREEENGRGNFPPRFSGLQFPNYSSELNVNALELDDSALYLCASSFTGANTEAFFGQGTRLTVV.

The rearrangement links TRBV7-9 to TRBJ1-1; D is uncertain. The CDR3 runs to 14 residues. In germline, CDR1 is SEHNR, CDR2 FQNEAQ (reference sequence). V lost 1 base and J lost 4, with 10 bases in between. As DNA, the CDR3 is TGTGCCAGCAGCTTAGAGTCGACGGGCACTGAAGCTTTCTTT. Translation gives CASSLESTGTEAFF.

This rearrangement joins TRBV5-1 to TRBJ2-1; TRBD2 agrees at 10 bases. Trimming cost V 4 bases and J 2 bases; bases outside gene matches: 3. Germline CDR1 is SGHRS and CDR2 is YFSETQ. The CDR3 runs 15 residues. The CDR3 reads CASSQRGGAYNEQFF. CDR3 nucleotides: TGCGCCAGCAGCCAGCGGGGGGGCGCCTACAATGAGCAGTTCTTC.

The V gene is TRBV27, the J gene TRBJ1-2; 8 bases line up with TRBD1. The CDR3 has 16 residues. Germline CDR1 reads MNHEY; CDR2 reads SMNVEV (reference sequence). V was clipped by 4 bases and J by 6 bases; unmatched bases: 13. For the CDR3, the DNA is TGTGCCAGCAGTTCACAAAGACAGGGGAGGGGAAATGGCTACACCTTC. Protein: CASSSQRQGRGNGYTF.

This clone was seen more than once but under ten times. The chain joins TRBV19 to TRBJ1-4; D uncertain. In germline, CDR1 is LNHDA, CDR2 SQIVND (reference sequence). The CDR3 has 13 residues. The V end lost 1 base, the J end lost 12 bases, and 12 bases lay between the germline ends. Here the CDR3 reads CASSIGDRLELFF. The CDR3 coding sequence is TGTGCCAGTAGTATAGGCGACCGACTGGAACTGTTTTTT.

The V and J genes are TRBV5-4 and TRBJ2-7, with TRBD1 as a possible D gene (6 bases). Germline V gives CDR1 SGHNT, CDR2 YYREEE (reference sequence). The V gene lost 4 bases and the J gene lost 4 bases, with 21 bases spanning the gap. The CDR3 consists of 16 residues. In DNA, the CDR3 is TGTGCCAGCAGCGATAGGAGAGGACAGAGACCTTACGAGCAGTACTTC. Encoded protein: CASSDRRGQRPYEQYF.

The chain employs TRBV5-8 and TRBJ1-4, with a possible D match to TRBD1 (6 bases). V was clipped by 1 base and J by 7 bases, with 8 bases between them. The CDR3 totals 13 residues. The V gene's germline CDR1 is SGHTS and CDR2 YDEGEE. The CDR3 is CASSLLQGEKLFF. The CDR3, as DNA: TGTGCCAGCAGCTTGTTACAGGGTGAAAAACTGTTTTTT. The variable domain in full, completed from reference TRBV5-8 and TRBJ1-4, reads EAGVTQSPTHLIKTRGQQATLRCSPISGHTSVYWYQQALGLGLQFLLWYDEGEERNRGNFPPRFSGRQFPNYSSELNVNALELEDSALYLCASSLLQGEKLFFGSGTQLSVL.